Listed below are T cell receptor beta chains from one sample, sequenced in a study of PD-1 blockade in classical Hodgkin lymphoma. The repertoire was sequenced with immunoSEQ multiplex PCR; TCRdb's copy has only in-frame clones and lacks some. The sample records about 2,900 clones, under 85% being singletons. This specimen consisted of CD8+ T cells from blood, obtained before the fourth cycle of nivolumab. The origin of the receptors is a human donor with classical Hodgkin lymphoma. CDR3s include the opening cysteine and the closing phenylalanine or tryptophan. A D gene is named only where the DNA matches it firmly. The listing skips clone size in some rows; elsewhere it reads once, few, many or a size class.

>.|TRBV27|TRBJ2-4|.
TGTGCCAGCTCCGCCCCCTTAGGGGCCAAAAACATTCAGTACTTC
CASSAPLGAKNIQYF
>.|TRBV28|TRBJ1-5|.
TGTGCCAGCAGTTCTATATGGGGGAATAGCAATCAGCCCCAGCATTTT
CASSSIWGNSNQPQHF
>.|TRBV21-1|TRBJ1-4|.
TGTGCCAGCAGCAAAGACAATAATGAAAAACTGTTTTTT
CASSKDNNEKLFF
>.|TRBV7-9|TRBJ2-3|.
TGTGCCAGCAGCTTAGAGCCTGGGGATACGCAGTATTTT
CASSLEPGDTQYF
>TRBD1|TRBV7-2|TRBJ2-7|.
TGTGCCAGCAGCCCTCACAGGGGCTACGAGCAGTACTTC
CASSPHRGYEQYF
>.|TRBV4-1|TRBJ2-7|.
TGCGCCAGCAGCCATCCAAGATTGCAGGGGAGCACCTACGAGCAGTACTTC
CASSHPRLQGSTYEQYF
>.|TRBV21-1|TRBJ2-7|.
TGTGCCAGCAGCAAAGGGGGGACAGGGGCCCACGAGCAGTACTTC
CASSKGGTGAHEQYF
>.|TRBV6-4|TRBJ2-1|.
TGTGCCAGCAGTGACTCGGGCCTCGCTACTTACAATGAGCAGTTCTTC
CASSDSGLATYNEQFF
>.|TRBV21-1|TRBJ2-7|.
TGTGCCAGCACCTGGACAGGCCATCGGGACTTC
CASTWTGHRDF
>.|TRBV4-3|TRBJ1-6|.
TGCGCCAGCAGCCAAGAGGGGAACAGGGATAATTCACCCCTCCACTTT
CASSQEGNRDNSPLHF
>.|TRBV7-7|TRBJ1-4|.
TGTGCCAGCAGCTTACGTGGTGAAAAACTGTTTTTT
CASSLRGEKLFF
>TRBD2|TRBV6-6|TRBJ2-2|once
TGTGCCAGCAGTCGGACTAGCGAGACCGGGGAGCTGTTTTTT
CASSRTSETGELFF
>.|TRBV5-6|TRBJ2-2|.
TGTGCCAGCAGCCCCGGGACGTTACTCGGCGGGGAGCTGTTTTTT
CASSPGTLLGGELFF
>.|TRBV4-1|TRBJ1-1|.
TGCGCCAGCAGCACACTAGGGGGCACTGAAGCTTTCTTT
CASSTLGGTEAFF
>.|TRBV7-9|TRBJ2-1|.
TGTGCCAGCAGCCGCAGCAGGCTGGTCGACAATGAGCAGTTCTTC
CASSRSRLVDNEQFF
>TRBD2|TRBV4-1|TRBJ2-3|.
TGCGCCAGCAGCCTTTCAGCGGGGGGGCAGGATACGCAGTATTTT
CASSLSAGGQDTQYF
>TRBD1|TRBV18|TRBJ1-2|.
TGTGCCAGCTCACCACCGGGACAGGGTGTCTATGGCTACACCTTC
CASSPPGQGVYGYTF
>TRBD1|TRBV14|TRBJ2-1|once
TGTGCCAGCAGCCTAATCCCGGGACAGGGGGACAATGAGCAGTTCTTC
CASSLIPGQGDNEQFF
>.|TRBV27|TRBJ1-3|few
TGTGCCAGCAGTGCTCTACAGTCTCATTCAAACACCATATATTTT
CASSALQSHSNTIYF
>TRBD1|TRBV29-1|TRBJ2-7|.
TGCAGCGTTGAGGGACAGTTAAACGAGCAGTACTTC
CSVEGQLNEQYF
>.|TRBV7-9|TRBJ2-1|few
TGTGCCAGCAGCTCCACAGGGCCTGATTTTAATGAGCAGTTCTTC
CASSSTGPDFNEQFF
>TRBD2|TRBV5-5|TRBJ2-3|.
TGCGCCAGCAGCCCATCCCTAGCGGGGGGACCCACAGATACGCAGTATTTT
CASSPSLAGGPTDTQYF
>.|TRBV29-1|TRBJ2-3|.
TGCAGCGGTCGTGGCTGGCCCAGCCTAGGAGATACGCAGTATTTT
CSGRGWPSLGDTQYF
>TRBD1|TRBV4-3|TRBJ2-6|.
TGCGCCAGCAGCCAAGATGGGGACAGGTTGGGGGCCAACGTCCTGACTTTC
CASSQDGDRLGANVLTF
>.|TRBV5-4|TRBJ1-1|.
TGTGCCAGCAGTTGGGAGGGGAACACTGAAGCTTTCTTT
CASSWEGNTEAFF
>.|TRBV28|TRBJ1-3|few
TGTGCCAGCAGTTTAGGACGGCACTCTGGAAACACCATATATTTT
CASSLGRHSGNTIYF
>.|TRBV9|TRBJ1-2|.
TGTGCCAGCAGGGGTGGTGGCTACACCTTC
CASRGGGYTF
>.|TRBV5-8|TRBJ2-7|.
TGTGCCAGCAGCTTGGGTGGAGGGTTAGGATACGAGCAGTACTTC
CASSLGGGLGYEQYF
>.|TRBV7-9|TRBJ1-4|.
TGTGCCAGCAGCTTAAGCGGACACCATAATGAAAAACTGTTTTTT
CASSLSGHHNEKLFF
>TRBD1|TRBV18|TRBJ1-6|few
TGTGCCAGCTCACCATGGGGACAGAGTAATTCACCCCTCCACTTT
CASSPWGQSNSPLHF
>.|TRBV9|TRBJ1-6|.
TGTGCCAGCAGCGTAGCCGATAATTCACCCCTCCACTTT
CASSVADNSPLHF
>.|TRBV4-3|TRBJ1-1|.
TGCGCCAGCAGCCAAGTGCGGAACACTGAAGCTTTCTTT
CASSQVRNTEAFF
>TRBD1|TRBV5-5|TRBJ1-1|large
TGTGCCAGCACCCGACAGGGGATCACTGAAGCTTTCTTT
CASTRQGITEAFF